These T cell receptor beta chains were read from a single sample in a study of CD8+ T cells in alopecia areata. Some clones are missing from TCRdb's copy, which holds only in-frame ones; the method was immunoSEQ multiplex PCR. Of about 220,000 clones listed, about 50% are singletons. The input for sequencing was CD4+ T cells sorted from blood, taken at week 4, from a patient treated with tofacitinib. These receptors were taken from a human donor with alopecia areata. Both conserved end residues are part of each CDR3. D genes are given only for firm matches. Where a row states a size, it is once, few, many or the class of an expanded clone; other rows omit it.

v_gene: TRBV29-1
d_gene: TRBD1
j_gene: TRBJ2-7
abundance: .
CDR3aa: CSVPVGGRNEQYF
CDR3nt: TGCAGCGTCCCCGTAGGGGGCCGTAACGAGCAGTACTTC

v_gene: TRBV7-8
d_gene: .
j_gene: TRBJ2-7
abundance: .
CDR3aa: CASSLGRGLTYEQYF
CDR3nt: TGTGCCAGCAGCCTAGGACGGGGATTGACCTACGAGCAGTACTTC

v_gene: TRBV29-1
d_gene: TRBD1
j_gene: TRBJ1-1
abundance: few
CDR3aa: CSVEISRGDTEAFF
CDR3nt: TGCAGCGTTGAGATTAGCAGGGGGGACACTGAAGCTTTCTTT

v_gene: TRBV29-1
d_gene: TRBD1
j_gene: TRBJ1-2
abundance: .
CDR3aa: CSGGTGSYGYTF
CDR3nt: TGCAGCGGGGGGACAGGGAGCTATGGCTACACCTTC

v_gene: TRBV13
d_gene: .
j_gene: TRBJ1-1
abundance: .
CDR3aa: CASRRVGGNTEAFF
CDR3nt: TGTGCCAGCAGGAGGGTGGGGGGCAACACTGAAGCTTTCTTT

v_gene: TRBV13
d_gene: TRBD1
j_gene: TRBJ2-7
abundance: .
CDR3aa: CASSLKGTGHEQYF
CDR3nt: TGTGCCAGCAGCTTAAAAGGGACAGGCCACGAGCAGTACTTC

v_gene: TRBV14
d_gene: .
j_gene: TRBJ1-6
abundance: .
CDR3aa: CASSQAHRGNSPLHF
CDR3nt: TGTGCCAGCAGCCAAGCTCACCGGGGAAATTCACCCCTCCACTTT

v_gene: TRBV30
d_gene: .
j_gene: TRBJ2-7
abundance: few
CDR3aa: CAWSVRGPEQYF
CDR3nt: TGTGCCTGGAGTGTACGGGGACCCGAGCAGTACTTC

v_gene: TRBV5-1
d_gene: .
j_gene: TRBJ2-3
abundance: .
CDR3aa: CASSFGQSLGTDTQYF
CDR3nt: TGCGCCAGCAGCTTCGGCCAGTCTCTAGGCACAGATACGCAGTATTTT

v_gene: TRBV29-1
d_gene: TRBD1
j_gene: TRBJ2-5
abundance: .
CDR3aa: CSVGQGRETQYF
CDR3nt: TGCAGCGTTGGACAGGGGCGGGAGACCCAGTACTTC

v_gene: TRBV5-1
d_gene: .
j_gene: TRBJ1-5
abundance: .
CDR3aa: CASSLGGPLGSNQPQHF
CDR3nt: TGCGCCAGCAGCTTGGGGGGACCACTTGGAAGCAATCAGCCCCAGCATTTT

v_gene: TRBV19
d_gene: TRBD2
j_gene: TRBJ2-3
abundance: few
CDR3aa: CASRPGLGGPDTQYF
CDR3nt: TGTGCCAGTAGGCCGGGACTAGGAGGCCCAGATACGCAGTATTTT

v_gene: TRBV5-4
d_gene: TRBD1
j_gene: TRBJ1-1
abundance: .
CDR3aa: CASSLGTGDEAFF
CDR3nt: TGTGCCAGCAGCTTGGGGACAGGGGATGAAGCTTTCTTT

v_gene: TRBV2
d_gene: .
j_gene: TRBJ1-1
abundance: .
CDR3aa: CASRETGKGTEAFF
CDR3nt: TGTGCCAGCAGGGAGACAGGAAAAGGCACTGAAGCTTTCTTT

v_gene: TRBV10-3
d_gene: .
j_gene: TRBJ2-3
abundance: .
CDR3aa: CAISQGPSTDTQYF
CDR3nt: TGTGCCATCAGCCAGGGGCCTAGCACAGATACGCAGTATTTT

v_gene: TRBV9
d_gene: .
j_gene: TRBJ2-5
abundance: few
CDR3aa: CASSPRGGSETQYF
CDR3nt: TGTGCCAGCAGCCCCCGTGGGGGTTCGGAGACCCAGTACTTC

v_gene: TRBV29-1
d_gene: TRBD1
j_gene: TRBJ1-5
abundance: .
CDR3aa: CSVEDRGTEHF
CDR3nt: TGCAGCGTTGAAGATCGGGGGACAGAGCATTTT

v_gene: TRBV29-1
d_gene: .
j_gene: TRBJ1-1
abundance: .
CDR3aa: CSVERAFF
CDR3nt: TGCAGCGTCGAGAGGGCTTTCTTT

v_gene: TRBV19
d_gene: .
j_gene: TRBJ2-7
abundance: .
CDR3aa: CASSIDGDYEQYF
CDR3nt: TGTGCCAGTAGTATAGACGGTGACTACGAGCAGTACTTC

v_gene: TRBV6-1
d_gene: .
j_gene: TRBJ2-2
abundance: .
CDR3aa: CASRSTGTGELFF
CDR3nt: TGTGCCAGCAGGTCTACAGGAACCGGGGAGCTGTTTTTT

v_gene: TRBV7-2
d_gene: .
j_gene: TRBJ2-3
abundance: few
CDR3aa: CASSAEGRGTDTQYF
CDR3nt: TGTGCCAGCAGCGCAGAGGGGCGGGGCACAGATACGCAGTATTTT

v_gene: TRBV5-1
d_gene: .
j_gene: TRBJ1-4
abundance: once
CDR3aa: CASSSFTGLGEKLFF
CDR3nt: TGCGCCAGCAGCTCCTTTACAGGGCTGGGAGAAAAACTGTTTTTT

v_gene: TRBV4-3
d_gene: .
j_gene: TRBJ2-3
abundance: few
CDR3aa: CASSQAPSLSGTDTQYF
CDR3nt: TGCGCCAGCAGCCAAGCCCCTTCGCTGTCGGGCACAGATACGCAGTATTTT

v_gene: TRBV6-1
d_gene: TRBD1
j_gene: TRBJ2-1
abundance: once
CDR3aa: CASSGMHGTGFNEQFF
CDR3nt: TGTGCCAGCAGTGGAATGCACGGGACAGGTTTCAATGAGCAGTTCTTC

v_gene: TRBV7-3
d_gene: .
j_gene: TRBJ2-3
abundance: .
CDR3aa: CASSRNPTRTDTQYF
CDR3nt: TGTGCCAGCAGCCGAAATCCAACACGCACAGATACGCAGTATTTT

v_gene: TRBV7-2
d_gene: .
j_gene: TRBJ2-2
abundance: .
CDR3aa: CASSLEGTGELFF
CDR3nt: TGTGCCAGCAGCTTAGAGGGGACCGGGGAGCTGTTTTTT

v_gene: TRBV30
d_gene: TRBD1
j_gene: TRBJ2-3
abundance: .
CDR3aa: CAWSGDRGDTQYF
CDR3nt: TGTGCCTGGAGTGGGGACAGGGGCGATACGCAGTATTTT

v_gene: TRBV30
d_gene: .
j_gene: TRBJ1-6
abundance: .
CDR3aa: CAWRVGDNSPLHF
CDR3nt: TGTGCCTGGAGGGTAGGAGATAATTCACCCCTCCACTTT

v_gene: TRBV29-1
d_gene: .
j_gene: TRBJ2-7
abundance: .
CDR3aa: CSVDLGSYEQYF
CDR3nt: TGCAGCGTAGACCTGGGATCCTACGAGCAGTACTTC

v_gene: TRBV7-2
d_gene: TRBD1
j_gene: TRBJ2-4
abundance: .
CDR3aa: CASSPRDRLYFLAKNIQYF
CDR3nt: TGTGCCAGCAGCCCCCGGGACAGGCTATATTTTCTAGCCAAAAACATTCAGTACTTC

v_gene: TRBV30
d_gene: TRBD1
j_gene: TRBJ1-2
abundance: few
CDR3aa: CAWSATGGYTF
CDR3nt: TGTGCCTGGAGTGCGACAGGGGGCTACACCTTC

v_gene: TRBV29-1
d_gene: TRBD2
j_gene: TRBJ2-1
abundance: few
CDR3aa: CSVAVGSGGNEQFF
CDR3nt: TGCAGCGTTGCGGTCGGGAGCGGGGGCAATGAGCAGTTCTTC

v_gene: TRBV10-3
d_gene: .
j_gene: TRBJ2-7
abundance: few
CDR3aa: CASGSGQDEQYF
CDR3nt: TGTGCCTCAGGCTCCGGGCAGGACGAGCAGTACTTC

v_gene: TRBV30
d_gene: .
j_gene: TRBJ2-2
abundance: .
CDR3aa: CAWSAALGNWGGELFF
CDR3nt: TGTGCCTGGAGTGCGGCCCTAGGGAATTGGGGCGGGGAGCTGTTTTTT

v_gene: TRBV15
d_gene: TRBD1
j_gene: TRBJ2-3
abundance: .
CDR3aa: CATSRPGQADTQYF
CDR3nt: TGTGCCACCAGCAGACCTGGACAGGCAGATACGCAGTATTTT

v_gene: TRBV30
d_gene: .
j_gene: TRBJ2-3
abundance: .
CDR3aa: CAWRTPRTRYTDTQYF
CDR3nt: TGTGCCTGGCGTACTCCGCGGACCCGGTACACAGATACGCAGTATTTT

v_gene: TRBV20-1
d_gene: .
j_gene: TRBJ2-5
abundance: .
CDR3aa: CSATLGTQYF
CDR3nt: TGCAGTGCTACCCTCGGGACCCAGTACTTC

v_gene: TRBV25-1
d_gene: .
j_gene: TRBJ1-1
abundance: once
CDR3aa: CASSEYGAGQIAFF
CDR3nt: TGTGCCAGCAGTGAATATGGCGCAGGGCAGATCGCTTTCTTT

v_gene: TRBV15
d_gene: .
j_gene: TRBJ2-3
abundance: .
CDR3aa: CATSRVPWRGGTDTQYF
CDR3nt: TGTGCCACCAGCAGAGTGCCGTGGCGGGGTGGCACAGATACGCAGTATTTT

v_gene: TRBV29-1
d_gene: .
j_gene: TRBJ2-7
abundance: .
CDR3aa: CSVVPLGTPREEQYF
CDR3nt: TGCAGCGTTGTACCCTTGGGGACACCCCGCGAAGAGCAGTACTTC

v_gene: TRBV29-1
d_gene: .
j_gene: TRBJ1-2
abundance: .
CDR3aa: CSVRVRGINGYTF
CDR3nt: TGCAGCGTCCGGGTCAGAGGGATTAATGGCTACACCTTC